Sequencing of this T cell receptor (beta chain) was carried out in a study of blood T cell repertoires in COVID-19. As for the study in general: Acute-phase and convalescent COVID-19 samples originated in the United States, Italy and Spain. PBMCs, B-cell-depleted T cells, or T cells were the source of the cDNA or gDNA that made up the material.

This CDR3 contains 13 residues. The junction had 7 bases not matched to a gene; V was cut back by 7 bases and J by 9 bases. Germline CDR1 is ENHRY and CDR2 is SYGVKD. Profiling relied on immunoSEQ multiplex PCR, and the TCRdb table lists in-frame clones only, not all of them. The sample contains about 60,000 clones, 85% of which appear only once. The TCR originated in a human donor in a cohort sampled during active COVID-19. Sequencing was carried out using peripheral blood. The rearrangement uses TRBV10-3 and TRBJ2-1; 9 bases are shared with TRBD1. The chain's CDR3 is CAIMGQGLSEQFF. The CDR3 DNA reads as TGTGCCATCATGGGACAGGGACTGAGTGAGCAGTTCTTC.